A selection of T cell receptor beta chains follows, all from one sample in a study of control samples from healthy donors and cancer patients. Profiled with immunoSEQ multiplex PCR; TCRdb holds only in-frame clones, not every one. The data hold roughly 180,000 clones, with 75% to 95% observed a single time. Source material: blood. These receptors came from a woman between 40 and 55 years old in good health. CDR3s include the opening cysteine and the closing phenylalanine or tryptophan. The D gene is left open where the match is weak. Clone size is shown for a subset of rows, as once, few, many or a class of expanded clone.

TRBJ2-5 TRBV21-1 - - CASSAPGQGRVQETQYF TGTGCCAGCAGCGCACCAGGACAGGGGAGGGTCCAAGAGACCCAGTACTTC
TRBJ2-5 TRBV7-9 TRBD1 - CASSTKRDRGDQETQYF TGTGCCAGCAGTACGAAACGGGACAGGGGGGACCAAGAGACCCAGTACTTC
TRBJ2-5 TRBV7-9 TRBD2 - CASSAPGGAHQETQYF TGTGCCAGCAGCGCCCCGGGGGGGGCCCACCAAGAGACCCAGTACTTC
TRBJ1-4 TRBV5-4 - - CASSLEGRGEKLFF TGTGCCAGCAGCTTGGAGGGGCGAGGGGAAAAACTGTTTTTT
TRBJ1-4 TRBV21-1 - - CASSKFVRGLEKLFF TGTGCCAGCAGCAAATTCGTGCGGGGTCTGGAAAAACTGTTTTTT
TRBJ1-2 TRBV25-1 - - CASSERGGGGYTF TGTGCCAGCAGTGAAAGGGGAGGGGGTGGCTACACCTTC
TRBJ2-7 TRBV7-9 - - CASSLDGSIQYF TGTGCCAGCAGCTTAGACGGGTCAATACAGTACTTC
TRBJ1-6 TRBV5-1 - - CASSSGRGPADNSPLHF TGCGCCAGCAGCTCAGGTCGGGGTCCCGCCGATAATTCACCCCTCCACTTT
TRBJ2-3 TRBV10-1 - - CASSEGTDTQYF TGCGCCAGCAGTGAGGGGACAGATACGCAGTATTTT
TRBJ2-1 TRBV9 - - CASSAGRYNEQFF TGTGCCAGCTCCGCAGGCCGGTACAATGAGCAGTTCTTC
TRBJ1-2 TRBV27 - few CASSRIGDGYTF TGTGCCAGCAGTAGGATAGGGGACGGCTACACCTTC
TRBJ1-6 TRBV6-5 TRBD1 - CASRTGEHNSPLHF TGTGCCAGCAGGACAGGGGAACATAATTCACCCCTCCACTTT
TRBJ1-4 TRBV25-1 - - CASSDPGVNEKLFF TGTGCCAGCAGTGACCCAGGTGTAAATGAAAAACTGTTTTTT
TRBJ2-1 TRBV19 TRBD2 - CASKALSGTSDNEQFF TGTGCCAGTAAGGCTCTATCCGGGACTAGCGACAATGAGCAGTTCTTC
TRBJ2-5 TRBV19 - - CASSTAGLLGAQYF TGTGCCAGTAGTACGGCAGGACTCCTCGGGGCCCAGTACTTC
TRBJ2-7 TRBV14 TRBD2 - CASSQVTGLAGGTEQYF TGTGCCAGCAGCCAAGTAACAGGACTAGCGGGGGGAACCGAGCAGTACTTC
TRBJ1-6 TRBV6-6 - - CASSYAGPNSPLHF TGTGCCAGCAGTTATGCAGGGCCCAATTCACCCCTCCACTTT